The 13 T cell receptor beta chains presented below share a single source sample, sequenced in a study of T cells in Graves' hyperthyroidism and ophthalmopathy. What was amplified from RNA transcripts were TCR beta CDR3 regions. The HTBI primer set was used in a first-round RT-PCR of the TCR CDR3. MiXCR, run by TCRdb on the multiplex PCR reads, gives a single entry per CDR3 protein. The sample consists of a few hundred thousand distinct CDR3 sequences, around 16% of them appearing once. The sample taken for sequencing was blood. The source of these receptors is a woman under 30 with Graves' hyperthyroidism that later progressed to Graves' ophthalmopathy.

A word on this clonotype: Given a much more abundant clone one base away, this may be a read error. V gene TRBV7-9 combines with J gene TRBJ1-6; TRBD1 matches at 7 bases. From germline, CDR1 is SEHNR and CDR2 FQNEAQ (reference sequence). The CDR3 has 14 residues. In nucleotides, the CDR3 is TGTGCCAGCAGCTTAACAGGGGATGTCTCACCCCCCCACTTT. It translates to CASSLTGDVSPPHF.

The CDR3 here is CASSLVSTSGSYEQYF. The CDR3 nucleotides are TGTGCCAGCAGCTTAGTATCGACTAGCGGGAGTTACGAGCAGTACTTC. The chain joins TRBV7-3 to TRBJ2-7; 12 bases align to TRBD2. The germline CDR1 and CDR2 sequences are SGHTA and FQGTGA. The CDR3 runs 16 residues. With 2 bases clipped from V and 4 bases from J, the junction kept 6 bases outside the gene matches.

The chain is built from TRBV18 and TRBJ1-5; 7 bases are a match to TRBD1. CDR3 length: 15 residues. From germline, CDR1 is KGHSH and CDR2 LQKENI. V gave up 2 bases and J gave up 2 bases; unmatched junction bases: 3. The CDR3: CASSPDRDGNQPQHF. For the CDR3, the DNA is TGTGCCAGCTCACCAGACAGGGACGGCAATCAGCCCCAGCATTTT.

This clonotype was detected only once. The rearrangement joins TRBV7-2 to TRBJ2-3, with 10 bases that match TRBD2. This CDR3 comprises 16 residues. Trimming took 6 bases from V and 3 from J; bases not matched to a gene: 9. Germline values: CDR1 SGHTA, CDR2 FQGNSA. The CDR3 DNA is TGTGCCAGCAGATCCCGCACTAGCGGGATAACAGATACGCAGTATTTT. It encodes CASRSRTSGITDTQYF.

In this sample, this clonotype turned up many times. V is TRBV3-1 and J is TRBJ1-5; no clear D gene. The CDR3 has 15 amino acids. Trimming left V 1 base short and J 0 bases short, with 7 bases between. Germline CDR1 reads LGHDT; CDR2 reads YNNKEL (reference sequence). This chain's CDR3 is CASSQAGTSNQPQHF. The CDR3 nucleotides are TGTGCCAGCAGCCAAGCAGGTACTAGCAATCAGCCCCAGCATTTT.

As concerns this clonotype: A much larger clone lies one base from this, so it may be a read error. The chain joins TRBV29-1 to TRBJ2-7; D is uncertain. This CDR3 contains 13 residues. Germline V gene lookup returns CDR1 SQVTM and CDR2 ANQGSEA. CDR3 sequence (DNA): TGCAGCGTCAACCCCGGGTCCCCCTACGGGCAGTACTTC. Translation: CSVNPGSPYGQYF.

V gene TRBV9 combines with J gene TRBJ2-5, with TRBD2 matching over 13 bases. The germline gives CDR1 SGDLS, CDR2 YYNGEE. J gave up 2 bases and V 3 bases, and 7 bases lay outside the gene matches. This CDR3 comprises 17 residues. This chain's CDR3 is CASSAWTSGSQQETQYF. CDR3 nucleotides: TGTGCCAGCAGCGCCTGGACTAGCGGGAGTCAACAAGAGACCCAGTACTTC.

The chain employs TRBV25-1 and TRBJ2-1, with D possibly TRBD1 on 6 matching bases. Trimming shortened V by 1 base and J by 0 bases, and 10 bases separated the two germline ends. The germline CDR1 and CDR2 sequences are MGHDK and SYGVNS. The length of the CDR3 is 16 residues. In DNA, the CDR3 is TGTGCCAGCAGTGAATCTCAGGGGTTCTCCTACAATGAGCAGTTCTTC. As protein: CASSESQGFSYNEQFF.

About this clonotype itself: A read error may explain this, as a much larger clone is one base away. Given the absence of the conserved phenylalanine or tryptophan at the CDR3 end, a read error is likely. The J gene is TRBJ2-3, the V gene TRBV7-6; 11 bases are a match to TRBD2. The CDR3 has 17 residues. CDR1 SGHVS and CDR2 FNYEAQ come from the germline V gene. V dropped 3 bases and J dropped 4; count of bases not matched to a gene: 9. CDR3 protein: CASSFRTSGPLADTQYS. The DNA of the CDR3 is TGTGCCAGCAGCTTCAGGACTAGCGGGCCGCTGGCAGATACGCAGTATTCT.

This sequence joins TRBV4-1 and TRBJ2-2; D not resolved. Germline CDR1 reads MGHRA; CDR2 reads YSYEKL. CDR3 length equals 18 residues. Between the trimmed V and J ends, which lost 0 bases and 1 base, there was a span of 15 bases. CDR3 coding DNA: TGCGCCAGCAGCCAAGATGTTCTTCACCAGCGGAACACCGGGGAGCTGTTTTTT. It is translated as CASSQDVLHQRNTGELFF.

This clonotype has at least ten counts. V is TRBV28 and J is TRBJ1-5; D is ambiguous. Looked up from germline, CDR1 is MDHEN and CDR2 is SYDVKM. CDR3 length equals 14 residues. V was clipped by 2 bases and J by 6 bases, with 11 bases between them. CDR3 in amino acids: CASSLPLGIQPQHF. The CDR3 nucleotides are TGTGCCAGCAGTTTACCTTTGGGGATTCAGCCCCAGCATTTT.

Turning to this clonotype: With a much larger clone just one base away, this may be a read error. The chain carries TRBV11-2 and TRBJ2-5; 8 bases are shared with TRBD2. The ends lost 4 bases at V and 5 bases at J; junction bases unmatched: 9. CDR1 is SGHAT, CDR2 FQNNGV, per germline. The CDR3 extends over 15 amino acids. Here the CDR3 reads CASSSLREVRETQYF. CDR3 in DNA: TGTGCCAGCAGCTCACTGCGGGAGGTCCGGGAGACCCAGTACTTC.

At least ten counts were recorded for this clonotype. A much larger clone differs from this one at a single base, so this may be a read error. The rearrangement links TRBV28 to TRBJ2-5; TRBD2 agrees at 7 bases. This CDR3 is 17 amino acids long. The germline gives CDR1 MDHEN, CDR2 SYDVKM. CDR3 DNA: TGTGCCAGCGGTTTGGGGGAGGGCGAGCTTGAAAAAAGGACCCAGTACTTC. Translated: CASGLGEGELEKRTQYF.